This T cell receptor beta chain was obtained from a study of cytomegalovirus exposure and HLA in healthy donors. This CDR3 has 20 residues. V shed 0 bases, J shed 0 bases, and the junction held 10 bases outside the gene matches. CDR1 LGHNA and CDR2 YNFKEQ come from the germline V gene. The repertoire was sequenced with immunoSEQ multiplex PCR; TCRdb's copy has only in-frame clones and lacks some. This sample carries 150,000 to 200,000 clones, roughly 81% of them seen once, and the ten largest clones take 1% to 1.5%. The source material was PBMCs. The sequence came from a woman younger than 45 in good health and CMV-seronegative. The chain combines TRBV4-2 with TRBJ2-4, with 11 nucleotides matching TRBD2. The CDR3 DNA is TGTGCCAGCAGCCAAGAGGGACGGACTAGCGGGCCTTTAGCCAAAAACATTCAGTACTTC. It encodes CASSQEGRTSGPLAKNIQYF.